Below are 26 T cell receptor beta chains sequenced from a single sample in a study of regulatory T cells in long-lasting Graves disease. In building TCR beta libraries, iRepertoire HTBI primers were used together with Arm-PCR of CDR3 regions. TCRdb reprocessed the multiplex PCR reads via MiXCR and lists one record per CDR3 protein. The table shows around 250,000 distinct CDR3 sequences, with around a sixth occurring only once. Described time point: newly diagnosed GD, antithyroid drugs for less than 3 months. PBMCs provided the RNA from which the TCR library was made. The sample was also linked to a second study, of T cells in Graves' hyperthyroidism and ophthalmopathy.

The starting material was peripheral blood mononuclear cells (PBMCs), obtained at new diagnosis, from a patient treated with antithyroid drugs. These TCRs come from a woman in her twenties or thirties with Graves disease.

This chain uses TRBV7-2 with TRBJ2-5, with D uncertain. This CDR3 comprises 10 residues. The germline V gene has CDR1 SGHTA and CDR2 FQGNSA. Trimming took 8 bases from V and 5 from J, leaving 6 bases between them. CDR3 amino acids: CASVGETQYF. CDR3 coding DNA: TGTGCCAGCGTGGGGGAGACCCAGTACTTC.

The V gene is TRBV11-2, the J gene TRBJ2-7; tentatively, D is TRBD2 (7 bases). This CDR3 comprises 15 residues. V lost 5 bases to trimming and J lost 9 bases, with 23 bases between them. The V gene's germline CDR1 is SGHAT and CDR2 FQNNGV. CDR3 region: CASSQGGGPHPRQYF. DNA for the CDR3: TGTGCCAGCAGCCAAGGGGGGGGCCCGCACCCTCGGCAGTACTTC. The complete variable domain, with remaining parts taken from reference TRBV11-2 and TRBJ2-7, reads EAGVAQSPRYKIIEKRQSVAFWCNPISGHATLYWYQQILGQGPKLLIQFQNNGVVDDSQLPKDRFSAERLKGVDSTLKIQPAKLEDSAVYLCASSQGGGPHPRQYFGPGTRLTVT.

This clonotype was observed at least ten times. The chain couples TRBV19 to TRBJ2-4; 9 nucleotides line up with TRBD2. This CDR3 contains 16 residues. Germline V gives CDR1 LNHDA, CDR2 SQIVND (reference sequence). Trimming cost V 3 bases and J 1 base; bases outside gene matches: 4. CDR3 amino acids: CASSIIAGAAKNIQYF. The DNA of the CDR3 is TGTGCCAGTAGTATTATAGCGGGGGCTGCCAAAAACATTCAGTACTTC.

This chain uses TRBV7-6 with TRBJ2-3; D is ambiguous. The CDR3 runs 14 residues. In germline, CDR1 is SGHVS, CDR2 FNYEAQ. Between the trimmed V and J ends, which lost 4 bases and 1 base, there was a span of 9 bases. The CDR3 protein is CASSYDGGTDTQYF. In DNA, the CDR3 is TGTGCCAGCAGCTACGACGGTGGCACAGATACGCAGTATTTT.

CDR3 coding DNA: TGTGCCAGTAGTACCATTTCGGGGACAGATACGCAGTATTTT. This gives the protein CASSTISGTDTQYF. V is TRBV19 and J is TRBJ2-3; D is possibly TRBD2 (5 bases). This CDR3 is built from 14 residues. Trimming took 4 bases from V and 3 from J, leaving 11 bases between them. The germline gives CDR1 LNHDA, CDR2 SQIVND (reference sequence).

In its sample, this clonotype was seen many times. J is TRBJ2-3 and V is TRBV12-3 or TRBV12-4; D remains ambiguous. V was shortened by 3 bases and J by 1 base, with 5 bases between the two germline ends. The CDR3 totals 13 residues. The chain's CDR3 is CASSLRGTDTQYF. In DNA form, the CDR3 reads TGTGCCAGCAGTTTGCGCGGCACAGATACGCAGTATTTT.

This sequence joins TRBV11-3 and TRBJ2-7; D remains ambiguous. CDR1 and CDR2 (germline): SGHNT, YENEEA. The CDR3 consists of 14 residues. V was pared by 2 bases and J by 3 bases, with 11 bases between. For the CDR3, the DNA is TGTGCCAGCAGCTTACGTCGAGCTTACTACGAGCAGTACTTC. The encoded protein is CASSLRRAYYEQYF.

This clonotype was counted ten times or more. The chain has TRBV20-1 and TRBJ1-1; 7 positions agree with TRBD1. Germline-derived CDR1 and CDR2 are DFQATT and SNEGSKA (reference sequence). The CDR3 covers 15 residues. Germline trimming cut 4 bases from V and 0 bases from J; bases unmatched to any gene: 8. The CDR3 sequence is CSAKQRDSLNTEAFF. The CDR3 DNA follows: TGCAGTGCTAAACAAAGGGACAGCCTGAACACTGAAGCTTTCTTT.

The sample holds a few counts of this clonotype. Given a far larger clone just one base away, this is likely a sequencing read error. The chain has TRBV12-3 or TRBV12-4 and TRBJ2-5; TRBD1 might be the D (6 bases). V lost 5 bases, J lost 1 base, and 8 bases lay in between. The CDR3 is 13 residues long. The CDR3 region is CASSKDSQETQYF. Written as DNA, the CDR3 is TGTGCCAGCAGTAAGGACAGCCAAGAGACCCAGTACTTC.

This clonotype appeared many times. The rearrangement links TRBV12-3 or TRBV12-4 to TRBJ1-2, with 8 bases that match TRBD1. This CDR3 has 12 residues. J gave up 8 bases and V 7 bases, and 6 bases lay outside the gene matches. The CDR3: CASTPDREGYTF. The CDR3 region has the DNA TGTGCCAGCACGCCGGACAGGGAAGGCTACACCTTC.

This clonotype was observed many times. V usage is TRBV9 and J usage is TRBJ1-2; D unresolved. This CDR3 spans 14 amino acids. CDR1 is SGDLS and CDR2 is YYNGEE in the germline V gene. V was trimmed by 0 bases and J by 3 bases, leaving 9 bases between them. CDR3 sequence reads: CASSVDSSYYGYTF. CDR3 sequence (DNA): TGTGCCAGCAGCGTAGATAGCAGCTACTATGGCTACACCTTC.

With regard to this clonotype: A read error is possible here, since a much larger clone lies one base away. The gene calls are TRBV12-3 or TRBV12-4 and TRBJ2-3; D is ambiguous. Trimming left V 7 bases short and J 11 bases short, with 19 bases between. This CDR3 contains 13 residues. CDR3 DNA sequence: TGTGCCAGCACTCTCCCAGGTCCCCCTCGGCAGTATTTT. It yields the protein CASTLPGPPRQYF.

This clonotype was recorded at least ten times. The chain employs TRBV7-2 and TRBJ2-3, with D possibly called TRBD1 or TRBD2 (5 bases each). This CDR3 is built from 16 residues. Trimming removed 1 base at V and 8 bases at J, with 19 bases between. Per germline, CDR1 SGHTA and CDR2 FQGNSA. CDR3 residues: CASSLDTIRGELTQYF. The CDR3 DNA follows: TGTGCCAGCAGCTTAGACACGATTAGGGGAGAGCTTACGCAGTATTTT.

V and J are TRBV20-1 and TRBJ1-1; TRBD1 matches 8 bases. Germline-derived CDR1 and CDR2 are DFQATT and SNEGSKA (reference sequence). CDR3 length: 11 amino acids. CDR3 region: CSYRGGTEAFF. CDR3 nucleotide sequence: TGCAGCTACAGGGGGGGCACTGAAGCTTTCTTT.

The chain links TRBV14 to TRBJ2-6, with D tentatively TRBD1 (5 bases). Germline V CDR1 and CDR2: SGHDN, FVKESK. This CDR3 is built from 17 residues. V was clipped by 0 bases and J by 2 bases, with 11 bases between them. The CDR3 coding sequence is TGTGCCAGCAGCCAAGATCAAATCAGGGCTGGGGCCAACGTCCTGACTTTC. This sequence encodes CASSQDQIRAGANVLTF.

Many counts were recorded for this clonotype. This rearrangement joins TRBV7-3 to TRBJ2-3; 8 bases align to TRBD2. This CDR3 spans 16 amino acids. Germline V gene lookup returns CDR1 SGHTA and CDR2 FQGTGA. The ends lost 0 bases at V and 2 bases at J; junction bases unmatched: 4. The CDR3 loop reads CASSLTTGGYTDTQYF. Here the CDR3 DNA reads TGTGCCAGCAGCTTAACGACGGGGGGGTACACAGATACGCAGTATTTT.

The CDR3 spells CASYGRQGDTEAFF. The CDR3 coding sequence is TGTGCCAGCTATGGTAGACAGGGAGACACTGAAGCTTTCTTT. The gene calls are TRBV2 and TRBJ1-1, with 7 bases matching TRBD1. The V and J ends lost 8 bases and 3 bases, in that order; junction bases with no gene match: 9. CDR1 and CDR2 from the germline V gene are SNHLY and FYNNEI. There are 14 residues in the CDR3.

In its sample, this clonotype was seen a few times. A far larger clone is just one base off, so this is likely a read error. This CDR3 is missing its conserved last phenylalanine or tryptophan, likely due to a read error. The genes are TRBV5-8 and TRBJ1-2; D is unresolved. V dropped 4 bases and J dropped 2 bases, with 12 bases sitting between them. From germline, CDR1 is SGHTS and CDR2 YDEGEE. The CDR3 is made up of 14 amino acids. CDR3 sequence: CASSPSGRNYGYTL. The CDR3 nucleotides are TGTGCCAGCAGCCCATCCGGGAGGAACTATGGCTACACCTTA.

The chain links TRBV6-5 to TRBJ1-1; D perhaps matches TRBD1 (6 bases). Trimming removed 4 bases from V and 11 bases from J, with 11 bases in between. The CDR3 is made up of 11 amino acids. CDR1 and CDR2 from the germline V gene are MNHEY and SVGAGI. CDR3 DNA: TGTGCCAGCAGTTCTTGGGGGCGGGCTTTCTTT. Its translation: CASSSWGRAFF.

This clonotype was counted ten times or more. V usage is TRBV12-3 or TRBV12-4 and J usage is TRBJ2-2; possibly TRBD1 for D (6 bases). This CDR3 spans 16 amino acids. V was cut by 6 bases and J by 3 bases, with 17 bases left in between. The CDR3 loop is CASSPWGRMDTGELFF. For the CDR3, the DNA is TGTGCCAGCAGCCCCTGGGGGCGTATGGACACCGGGGAGCTGTTTTTT.

The V and J genes are TRBV19 and TRBJ1-2; 7 nucleotides line up with TRBD1. Trimming removed 6 bases from V and 5 bases from J; junction bases left unmatched: 6. The CDR3 contains 13 residues. Germline lookup yields CDR1 LNHDA and CDR2 SQIVND (reference sequence). CDR3 sequence (DNA): TGTGCCAGTAGGTTGGGACAGATTTATGGCTACACCTTC. This gives the protein CASRLGQIYGYTF. Combining the CDR3 with reference TRBV19 and TRBJ1-2 gives the whole variable domain DGGITQSPKYLFRKEGQNVTLSCEQNLNHDAMYWYRQDPGQGLRLIYYSQIVNDFQKGDIAEGYSVSREKKESFPLTVTSAQKNPTAFYLCASRLGQIYGYTFGSGTRLTVV.

V and J are TRBV3-1 and TRBJ1-1; D is undetermined. The CDR3 contains 13 residues. Trimming pared 4 bases from V and 5 bases from J, leaving 11 bases between. Germline V gene sequence: CDR1 LGHDT, CDR2 YNNKEL (reference sequence). The CDR3 spells CASSRFEWTEAFF. CDR3 sequence (DNA): TGTGCCAGCAGCCGATTTGAGTGGACTGAAGCTTTCTTT. Looking up the rest from reference TRBV3-1 and TRBJ1-1 gives the full variable domain: DTAVSQTPKYLVTQMGNDKSIKCEQNLGHDTMYWYKQDSKKFLKIMFSYNNKELIINETVPNRFSPKSPDKAHLNLHINSLELGDSAVYFCASSRFEWTEAFFGQGTRLTVV.

This clonotype was seen repeatedly, ten times or more. One junction end disagrees with the germline gene, perhaps due to a read error. J is TRBJ1-1 and V is TRBV5-1; possibly TRBD1 for D (5 bases). The germline gives CDR1 SGHRS, CDR2 YFSETQ. This CDR3 is 14 amino acids long. The CDR3 sequence: CASSLQGANTEAFF. The DNA for the CDR3 is TGTGCCAGCAGCTTGCAGGGAGCGAACACTGAAGCTTTCTTT.

This clonotype was counted a single time. The chain employs TRBV11-1 and TRBJ2-3; 9 bases agree with TRBD1. Trimming took 5 bases from V and 6 from J; bases not matched to a gene: 6. In germline, CDR1 is SGHAT, CDR2 FQDESV (reference sequence). This CDR3 is built from 14 residues. CDR3 amino acids: CASSPKDRGDTQYF. CDR3 bases: TGTGCCAGCAGCCCCAAGGACAGGGGTGATACGCAGTATTTT.

This chain uses TRBV10-1 with TRBJ2-1; 10 nucleotides line up with TRBD1. Germline values: CDR1 WNHNN, CDR2 SYGVQD (reference sequence). Losses at the gene ends were 6 bases for V and 9 bases for J; bases not matched to a gene: 14. This CDR3 spans 16 amino acids. CDR3 DNA: TGCGCCAGCAGCGGAGGACAGGGGGAGGAGTACGGTGAGCAGTTCTTC. It encodes CASSGGQGEEYGEQFF.

The table lists this clonotype with many counts. The V call is TRBV7-2, the J call TRBJ1-4, with a possible D match to TRBD1 (5 bases). The CDR3 has 14 residues. V was pared by 4 bases and J by 6 bases, with 12 bases between. Germline V gives CDR1 SGHTA, CDR2 FQGNSA. This CDR3 reads CASSSDKGDEKLFF. The CDR3 DNA sequence: TGTGCCAGCAGCTCGGACAAAGGTGATGAAAAACTGTTTTTT. The variable domain in full, completed from reference TRBV7-2 and TRBJ1-4, reads GAGVSQSPSNKVTEKGKDVELRCDPISGHTALYWYRQSLGQGLEFLIYFQGNSAPDKSGLPSDRFSAERTGGSVSTLTIQRTQQEDSAVYLCASSSDKGDEKLFFGSGTQLSVL.